What follows are 18 T cell receptor beta chains derived from one specimen sequenced in a study of tumor-infiltrating lymphocytes in primary liver carcinoma. A primer in the constant region served to generate TCR beta cDNA from roughly 450 ng of total RNA. Modified slightly, ARM-PCR produced TCR beta libraries over three nested multiplex PCR rounds. The first two PCR rounds used TRBV1-TRBV30 forward primers with a C-beta reverse primer, about 10 cycles each. TCRdb used MiXCR to reprocess the multiplex PCR reads, holding one entry per CDR3 protein. The repertoire consists of roughly 200,000 distinct CDR3 sequences, with around four fifths occurring once and the leading ten covering approximately 18%. Starting material for RNA and DNA co-extraction consisted of about 19-32 mg of unsorted bulk tissue. Sequencing was done on a sample of tumor tissue from primary liver carcinoma. The receptors come from a middle-aged man with primary liver carcinoma and hepatitis B virus infection.

The gene calls are TRBV11-3 and TRBJ2-7, with TRBD2 as a possible D gene (6 bases). Per the germline V gene, CDR1 is SGHNT and CDR2 is YENEEA. The V end lost 0 bases, the J end lost 7 bases, and 16 bases lay between the germline ends. The length of the CDR3 is 15 residues. The CDR3 coding sequence is TGTGCCAGCAGCTTAGAACCGGGCGGGGCCTGGGAGCAGTACTTC. Amino acid sequence: CASSLEPGGAWEQYF.

As concerns this clonotype: One end of the junction varies from germline; a read error may be responsible. CDR3 region: CASSHVGERYTEGFF. CDR3 bases: TGTGCCAGCAGCCATGTGGGTGAGCGATACACTGAAGGTTTCTTT. The chain recombines TRBV5-5 with TRBJ1-1; D is ambiguous. The CDR3 length is 15 residues. Germline V gene lookup returns CDR1 SGHKS and CDR2 YYEKEE (reference sequence).

This chain connects TRBV4-2 to TRBJ2-1; TRBD1 agrees at 8 bases. Germline lookup yields CDR1 LGHNA and CDR2 YNFKEQ. V lost 3 bases and J lost 5; bases outside the gene matches: 9. The CDR3 sequence is 16 residues long. The CDR3 reads CASSHSGGQVNNEQFF. The DNA of the CDR3 is TGTGCCAGCAGCCATTCCGGGGGACAGGTGAACAATGAGCAGTTCTTC.

With respect to this clonotype: A junction boundary mismatches the germline segment, possibly from a read error. The V and J genes are TRBV11-2 and TRBJ2-1, with D possibly being TRBD1 or TRBD2 (5 bases each). Germline lookup yields CDR1 SGHAT and CDR2 FQNNGV. The CDR3 consists of 14 residues. CDR3 DNA sequence: TGTGTCAGCAGCTTGTCGGGGCTCTACAATGAGCAGTTCTTC. Translated: CVSSLSGLYNEQFF.

This clonotype has only one observation. At one end the junction does not follow the germline gene, possibly because of a read error. V and J are TRBV28 and TRBJ1-4; a weak D match, TRBD1 (5 bases). Germline CDR1 is MDHEN and CDR2 is SYDVKM. The CDR3 totals 20 residues. CDR3 sequence reads: CACSLIGLVNTGVQNEKLFF. Written as DNA, the CDR3 is TGTGCCTGCAGTTTAATAGGTCTGGTAAATACGGGGGTCCAGAATGAAAAACTGTTTTTT.

Turning to this clonotype: Mismatch with germline at one junction end may stem from a read error. This chain links TRBV11-2 with TRBJ2-1, with 7 bases that match TRBD2. The J call may not be correct, given that the DNA end is closer to TRBJ2-7. The CDR3 is 16 residues long. The germline V gene has CDR1 SGHAT and CDR2 FQNNGV. CDR3 coding DNA: TGTGCCAGCAACTTAGATCAGAGACTAGCTGGCAATGAGCAGTACTTC. It specifies CASNLDQRLAGNEQYF.

The J gene is TRBJ2-2, the V gene TRBV6-6, with D tentatively TRBD2 (6 bases). V dropped 0 bases and J dropped 5 bases, with 16 bases sitting between them. Germline V lookup: CDR1 MNHNY, CDR2 SVGAGI (reference sequence). The CDR3 totals 17 residues. This CDR3 reads CASSYSGPRAGTGELFF. The CDR3 DNA sequence: TGTGCCAGCAGTTACTCGGGACCGCGGGCGGGGACCGGGGAGCTGTTTTTT.

The chain carries TRBV5-6 and TRBJ2-3; 11 bases agree with TRBD1. CDR1 is SGHDT, CDR2 YYEEEE, per germline. After removal of 5 bases from V and 4 bases from J, the junction contained 6 bases not matched to a gene. The CDR3 extends over 15 amino acids. CDR3 in DNA: TGTGCCAGCAGGTCGGGACAGGGGGGCTCAGATACGCAGTATTTT. Protein product: CASRSGQGGSDTQYF.

This clonotype is medium-sized. The J gene is TRBJ1-2, the V gene TRBV12-3 or TRBV12-4; D remains ambiguous. This CDR3 spans 12 amino acids. The germline V and J ends were trimmed by 1 base and 8 bases, with 8 bases remaining between them. In nucleotides, the CDR3 is TGTGCCAGCAGTTTAGAGGGTCGCGGCTACACCTTC. Translation: CASSLEGRGYTF.

This clonotype has a single count. An end of the junction differs from the germline gene, which may be a read error. The chain has TRBV5-1 and TRBJ2-1, with 7 bases that match TRBD2. The CDR3 covers 14 residues. Germline V gives CDR1 SGHRS, CDR2 YFSETQ. CDR3 region: CVSNLEGGSHEQFF. CDR3 bases: TGCGTCAGCAACTTAGAGGGCGGGAGCCATGAGCAGTTCTTC.

Points on this clonotype: A much more abundant neighbour one base away suggests this may be a read error. V usage is TRBV7-9 and J usage is TRBJ2-1; TRBD2 matches 12 bases. The CDR3 length is 15 residues. Germline V gives CDR1 SEHNR, CDR2 FQNEAQ (reference sequence). V was pared by 6 bases and J by 9 bases, with 9 bases of the junction left unmatched. For the CDR3, the DNA is TGTGCCAGCAGGAAGACTAGCGGGAGTGGCTTTGAGCAGTTCTTC. It translates to CASRKTSGSGFEQFF.

A remark on this clonotype: Its ends do not fully match the called genes, so a read error is possible. The rearrangement joins TRBV5-1 to TRBJ2-7; D is unresolved. Germline CDR1 is SGHRS and CDR2 is YFSETQ. The CDR3 is 13 amino acids. The CDR3 protein is CASSLTSYYEQYF. Here the CDR3 DNA reads TGCGCCAGCAGCTTGACCAGTTACTACGAGCAATACTTC.

On this clonotype: Since no conserved phenylalanine or tryptophan closes the CDR3, a read error is the likely cause. The rearrangement joins TRBV11-2 to TRBJ1-6; D gene unclear. Germline V gene data show CDR1 as SGHAT and CDR2 as FQNNGV. There are 17 residues in the CDR3. The CDR3 sequence is CASSFGGMSSYNSLLHI. The CDR3 DNA is TGTGCCAGCAGCTTTGGCGGGATGAGCTCCTATAATTCACTCCTCCACATT.

Turning to this clonotype: A junction boundary mismatches the germline segment, possibly from a read error. The rearrangement links TRBV6-5 to TRBJ2-1; no reliable D call. The CDR3 loop spans 16 amino acids. Germline CDR1 and CDR2: MNHEY and SVGAGI. The CDR3 nucleotides are TGTGCCAGCAGTTACTCTGGCGCTGGAGTGCGGAATGAGCAGCTCTTC. Translating it yields CASSYSGAGVRNEQLF.

V usage is TRBV28 and J usage is TRBJ2-5; TRBD1 matches 7 bases. V was clipped by 7 bases and J by 4 bases; unmatched bases: 9. The CDR3 is made up of 14 amino acids. Germline-derived CDR1 and CDR2 are MDHEN and SYDVKM. The CDR3 loop is CASTPDRMIETQYF. In DNA, the CDR3 is TGTGCCAGCACGCCGGACAGGATGATAGAGACCCAGTACTTC.

About this clonotype itself: One junction end does not reproduce the germline sequence, and a read error may be involved. This sequence joins TRBV12-3 or TRBV12-4 and TRBJ2-1; 7 nucleotides match TRBD2. The CDR3 consists of 16 residues. As DNA, the CDR3 is TGTGCCAGCATTCGGAGGGAGGGGCGCTCCTACAATGAGCTGTTCTTC. Translated: CASIRREGRSYNELFF.

There are many counts of this clonotype. This chain uses TRBV6-5 with TRBJ2-1; TRBD2 matches at 7 bases. CDR3 length equals 15 residues. The trim removed 0 bases at V and 8 bases at J, leaving 7 bases unmatched. Germline CDR1 reads MNHEY; CDR2 reads SVGAGI. The CDR3 nucleotides are TGTGCCAGCAGTTACTCTGAGGGAGGGCCTGATGAGCAGTTCTTC. It yields the protein CASSYSEGGPDEQFF.

As for this clonotype: One junction end does not reproduce the germline sequence, and a read error may be involved. The chain employs TRBV6-2 or TRBV6-3 and TRBJ2-2; D might be TRBD1 or TRBD2, each matching 6 bases. Germline V gives CDR1 MNHEY, CDR2 SVGEGT. The CDR3 sequence is 16 residues long. The CDR3 is CASSYWRGANTWELFF. CDR3 sequence (DNA): TGTGCCAGCAGCTACTGGAGGGGGGCGAACACCTGGGAGCTGTTTTTT.